This T cell receptor beta chain was retrieved from a study of identical twins. Study outcomes and limitations: The authors noted that invariant MAIT and iNKT cells could partly confound zero-insertion analyses. Cord blood beta clonotypes that were abundant carried fewer insertions, and memory repertoires showed no such trend. Models underestimated out-of-frame TCR alpha sharing in monozygotic twins. The analysis was cross-sectional rather than longitudinal within donors.

This clonotype has more than one count but fewer than ten. Antigen specificity is unknown. Germline assignment: CDR1 SGHRS and CDR2 YFSETQ. There are 16 residues in the CDR3. The junction had 10 bases not matched to a gene; V was cut back by 0 bases and J by 6 bases. TCRdb recomputed calls from the 5' RACE reads with MiXCR, one row per CDR3 protein. The sample consists of around 470,000 distinct CDR3 sequences, over 12% of them appearing once. The same sample was also studied in work on yellow fever vaccine responses in identical twins.

The chain has TRBV5-1 and TRBJ2-5, with 8 bases aligning to TRBD2. The sequencing input was CD4+ T cells sorted from blood. This receptor was obtained from a woman younger than 30 in good health. DNA for the CDR3: TGCGCCAGCAGCTTGGCCCCCCGGGAGGGGGGGAAGACCCAGTACTTC. Its translation is CASSLAPREGGKTQYF.